The present entry profiles one T cell receptor beta chain with its context. Given a much more abundant clone one base away, this may be a read error. This sample is part of a study of blood T cell repertoires in COVID-19. There are 13 residues in the CDR3. The V and J ends lost 6 bases and 1 base respectively, with 9 bases between them. TCRdb's copy holds only in-frame clones and misses some; the assay was immunoSEQ multiplex PCR. The sample includes around 220,000 clones, under 90% seen only once; the top ten take approximately 4.8%. The receptor comes from a man in his forties or fifties with acute or convalescent COVID-19. The chain combines TRBV12-3 or TRBV12-4 with TRBJ1-1; D possibly corresponds to TRBD1 (5 bases). The specimen sequenced was peripheral blood. CDR3 bases: TGTGCCAGCAGCCCCAGGGCGAACACTGAAGCTTTCTTT. Amino acids: CASSPRANTEAFF.